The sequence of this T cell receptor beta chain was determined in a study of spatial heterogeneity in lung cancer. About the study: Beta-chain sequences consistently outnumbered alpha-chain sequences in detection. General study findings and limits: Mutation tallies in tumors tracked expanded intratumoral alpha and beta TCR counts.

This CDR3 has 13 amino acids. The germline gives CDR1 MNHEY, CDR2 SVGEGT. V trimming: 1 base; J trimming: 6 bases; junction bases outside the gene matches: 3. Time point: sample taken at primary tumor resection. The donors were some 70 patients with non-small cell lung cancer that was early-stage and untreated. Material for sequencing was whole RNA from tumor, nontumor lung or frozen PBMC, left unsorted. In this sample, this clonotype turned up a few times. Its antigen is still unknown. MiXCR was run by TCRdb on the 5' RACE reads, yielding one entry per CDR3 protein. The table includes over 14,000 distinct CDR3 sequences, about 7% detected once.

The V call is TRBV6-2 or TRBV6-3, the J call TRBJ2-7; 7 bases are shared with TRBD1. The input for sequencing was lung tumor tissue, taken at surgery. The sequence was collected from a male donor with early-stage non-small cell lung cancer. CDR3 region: CASSYYSGGEQYV. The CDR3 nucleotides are TGTGCCAGCAGTTACTATTCAGGGGGCGAGCAGTACGTC.